This T cell receptor beta chain was recovered during a study of OX40 agonist ivuxolimab in advanced cancers. Study in general: People in dose escalation had one of these cancers: hepatocellular carcinoma, melanoma, renal cell or head and neck cancer. Notes on the study in general: Clonal expansion by week 6 occurred in CD4+ and CD8+ blood T cells (at 0.1 to 3.0 mg/kg).

As for this clone: What it recognizes is unknown.

Some clones are missing from TCRdb's copy, which holds only in-frame ones; the method was immunoSEQ multiplex PCR. The table records 65,000 to 80,000 clones, around nine tenths of them present only once. The CDR3 runs to 13 residues. The germline V gene has CDR1 SGHAT and CDR2 FQNNGV. Trimming left V 3 bases short and J 7 bases short, with 9 bases between. This rearrangement joins TRBV11-2 to TRBJ2-2; no clear D. Sample: CD4+ or CD8+ T cells sorted from blood, taken in a trial of the OX40 agonist ivuxolimab. The sequence derives from an adult with an advanced solid tumor such as melanoma, head and neck, liver or kidney cancer. CDR3 amino acids: CASSLNRFGELFF. CDR3 nucleotide sequence: TGTGCCAGCAGCTTGAACCGGTTCGGGGAGCTGTTTTTT.